This TCR beta chain comes out of a study of blood T cells in healthy people across ages. PCR was performed a second time for 7 to 11 cycles using a sample-barcoded 5' primer and a J-beta primer mix. Each cDNA molecule was tagged by a template-switch adaptor that had 12 random nucleotides. TCRdb processed the 5' RACE reads anew with MiXCR; each CDR3 protein has one entry. The table includes some 290,000 distinct CDR3 sequences, roughly 27% detected once. Findings of the study overall: Diversity was estimated from one million T cells, and these estimates were considered underestimates.

This clonotype came up a few times. Its antigen remains unidentified. The ends were cut back, 3 bases at V and 0 bases at J, with 8 bases in the middle. The CDR3 length is 15 residues. The chain combines TRBV12-3 or TRBV12-4 with TRBJ2-2, with D perhaps given as TRBD1 or TRBD2 (5 bases each). Sequenced input: blood. The origin of this receptor is a woman aged 70-85 years in good health. CDR3 region: CASSFGTPNTGELFF. The CDR3 DNA is TGTGCCAGCAGTTTCGGGACGCCGAACACCGGGGAGCTGTTTTTT.